A selection of T cell receptor beta chains follows, all from one sample in a study of shared clonotypes between healthy human individuals. Using immunoSEQ multiplex PCR, the repertoire was profiled, and TCRdb retains in-frame clones only, with some absent. This repertoire shows approximately 2,300,000 clones, about nine tenths found once; its top ten account for 0.37%. The specimen was naive CD4+ T cells from PBMCs. The receptors come from a young man in good health. Some clones in this sample may be carry-over from other donors' samples. Both conserved end residues are part of each CDR3. Each record gives: CDR3 length, clone size, J gene, D gene, V gene, CDR3 DNA, CDR3 protein. The D gene is left open where the match is weak. Rows give clone size only sometimes, using once, few, many, or a class for an expanded clone.

len: 18; abundance: NA; j_gene: TRBJ2-6; d_gene: NA; v_gene: TRBV19; CDR3nt: TGTGCCAGTAGTATACCGTCCAGCTATATGGCTGGGGCCAACGTCCTGACTTTC; CDR3aa: CASSIPSSYMAGANVLTF
len: 15; abundance: NA; j_gene: TRBJ2-7; d_gene: TRBD2; v_gene: TRBV7-2; CDR3nt: TGTGCCAGCAGCCCCGGACTAGCGGGAGGGCCATGGCAGTACTTC; CDR3aa: CASSPGLAGGPWQYF
len: 12; abundance: NA; j_gene: TRBJ2-5; d_gene: NA; v_gene: TRBV28; CDR3nt: TGTGCCAGCAATAAACAGGGAGACCGTATGTACTTC; CDR3aa: CASNKQGDRMYF
len: 15; abundance: once; j_gene: TRBJ2-3; d_gene: NA; v_gene: TRBV7-2; CDR3nt: TGTGCCAGCAGCTTAGCGGGCCCCCAGGTGGATACGCAGTATTTT; CDR3aa: CASSLAGPQVDTQYF
len: 15; abundance: NA; j_gene: TRBJ2-7; d_gene: NA; v_gene: TRBV7-2; CDR3nt: TGTGCCAGCAGCCTGACGACGACGACCCCAGGCGAGCAGTACTTC; CDR3aa: CASSLTTTTPGEQYF
len: 14; abundance: NA; j_gene: TRBJ1-4; d_gene: NA; v_gene: TRBV7-6; CDR3nt: TGTGCCAGCAGCCCGCGGGCAGGGTATGAAAAACTGTTTTTT; CDR3aa: CASSPRAGYEKLFF
len: 17; abundance: NA; j_gene: TRBJ2-3; d_gene: NA; v_gene: TRBV14; CDR3nt: TGTGCCAGCAGCCAAGTTGGGGCGCGGACTAGCACAGATACGCAGTATTTT; CDR3aa: CASSQVGARTSTDTQYF
len: 16; abundance: NA; j_gene: TRBJ2-1; d_gene: NA; v_gene: TRBV30; CDR3nt: TGTGCCTGGAGTCTTACTAGAGTCAGCTCCTACAATGAGCAGTTCTTC; CDR3aa: CAWSLTRVSSYNEQFF
len: 12; abundance: NA; j_gene: TRBJ2-5; d_gene: NA; v_gene: TRBV7-2; CDR3nt: TGTGCCAGCAGCTTAGTCCGTGAGACCCAGTACTTC; CDR3aa: CASSLVRETQYF
len: 12; abundance: NA; j_gene: TRBJ2-1; d_gene: NA; v_gene: TRBV28; CDR3nt: TGTGCCAGCAGTCCACTCATGAGGAAGCAGTTCTTC; CDR3aa: CASSPLMRKQFF
len: 15; abundance: NA; j_gene: TRBJ1-3; d_gene: NA; v_gene: TRBV28; CDR3nt: TGTGCCAGCAGTCGTGGGGACATGAGAGGAAACACCATATATTTT; CDR3aa: CASSRGDMRGNTIYF
len: 15; abundance: NA; j_gene: TRBJ2-3; d_gene: NA; v_gene: TRBV9; CDR3nt: TGTGCCAGTCAAACAGGTCTGGTTAGCACAGATACGCAGTATTTT; CDR3aa: CASQTGLVSTDTQYF
len: 14; abundance: NA; j_gene: TRBJ2-7; d_gene: TRBD2; v_gene: TRBV7-3; CDR3nt: TGTGCCAGCAGCTTAATAGCGGGAGTCGACGAGCAGTACTTC; CDR3aa: CASSLIAGVDEQYF
len: 15; abundance: NA; j_gene: TRBJ1-1; d_gene: TRBD1; v_gene: TRBV5-1; CDR3nt: TGCGCCAGCAGCTTGACGACAGGGTATAACACTGAAGCTTTCTTT; CDR3aa: CASSLTTGYNTEAFF
len: 16; abundance: NA; j_gene: TRBJ2-1; d_gene: TRBD2; v_gene: TRBV9; CDR3nt: TGTGCCAGCAGCGTAGGGACTAGCGTCTCCTACAATGAGCAGTTCTTC; CDR3aa: CASSVGTSVSYNEQFF
len: 15; abundance: NA; j_gene: TRBJ2-1; d_gene: NA; v_gene: TRBV28; CDR3nt: TGTGCCAGCAGTTTCGCGGGTACTTCCTACAATGAGCAGTTCTTC; CDR3aa: CASSFAGTSYNEQFF
len: 14; abundance: NA; j_gene: TRBJ1-1; d_gene: NA; v_gene: TRBV10-3; CDR3nt: TGTGCCATCAGTGCGCCCAGGGAGAGCACTGAAGCTTTCTTT; CDR3aa: CAISAPRESTEAFF
len: 17; abundance: NA; j_gene: TRBJ2-7; d_gene: TRBD2; v_gene: TRBV5-4; CDR3nt: TGTGCCAGCAGCTTGGCGGGAGGTAGCGGGAGATCCTACGAGCAGTACTTC; CDR3aa: CASSLAGGSGRSYEQYF